This TCR beta chain was obtained from a study of cytomegalovirus exposure and HLA in healthy donors (dated by TCRdb to the late 2010s). Background on the whole study: An earlier analysis of around 600 of the donors reported 250 to 350 Gb of sequence data and around 110 million unique TCR beta sequences from about 200 million T cells. A later analysis re-analyzed previously published TCR beta repertoires from roughly 690 donors and added high-resolution HLA genotyping to study TCR occurrence patterns. Both class I and class II loci were covered by HLA typing, at four-digit resolution. Among the roughly 430 genotyped donors, approximately 82% belonged to the genetic ancestry cluster associated with self-reported Caucasian donors. Typing coverage varied by locus: roughly 620-640 donors for A, B, C, DRB1 and DQB1; more than 500 for DQA1; more than 600 for DPA1; about 450 for DPB1. All discovery cohort repertoires had been generated on a single sequencing platform. Along with the approximately 670-subject first cohort, a separate validation cohort of over 90 different subjects was used. The study combined high-throughput TCR immunosequencing, statistical association of individual TCRs with disease status, and machine learning to predict cytomegalovirus infection status. An early release that covered 640 HLA-typed donors contained about 290 gigabases of sequencing data and 65 million to 100 million unique TCR sequences. Rather than drawing on any new phenotypic data, the later analysis identified candidate immune exposures from TCR beta sequences and the way those sequences occurred across donors. To decide whether each TCR beta V gene segment behaved as functional or pseudogenic, an earlier analysis of over 500 of the donors relied on high-throughput TCR beta sequencing. The aim of the study was to test whether cataloging public T cell receptors could identify signatures of past pathogen exposure. Roughly five DR-DQ haplotypes were handled as single units for association and clustering, since linkage in the cohort was strong. The study used immunosequencing to profile the T cell repertoires of 666 subjects and linked those repertoires to cytomegalovirus serostatus. Across 398 genotyped donors of the cohort, an average of roughly 230,000 unique TCR beta nucleotide sequences per donor were sequenced, and approximately 19% of those sequences were non-productive. Donor age, sex, ethnicity and CMV serostatus were compiled alongside the repertoire data. A later genetic analysis took genome-wide SNP genotypes for about 65% of the 666 donors and used that subset as a discovery cohort. What the authors observed across the whole study: Linkage disequilibrium might explain the correlated functional status among segregating V segments, but an unknown experimental factor could not be excluded. The sequencing pipeline was judged likely to have produced a cluster of highly shared sequence variants as a technical artifact. Because counts were too low, about 15 rarely observed V segments, including chromosome 9 orphons, were left out of the earlier analysis of some 640 of the donors. The authors suggested that the approach could potentially be extended to other disease states and immunological phenotypes. Cytomegalovirus status was reported to be diagnosed by the classifier with high specificity and sensitivity in both the original and validation cohorts. A later analysis found that most CMV-associated TCR beta chains appeared HLA-restricted, with HLA associations seemingly driven largely by CMV exposure. In a later analysis, HLA-associated TCR beta chains showed more clonal expansion and lower generation probabilities than non-associated chains that were equally common. According to a later genetic analysis, donors in an Asian-associated ancestry cluster had fewer N-insertions in productive TCRs than the approximately 650-donor mean. Sequencing depth was assumed to be roughly uniform across donors in the presence/absence analyses, though that assumption may not hold. An earlier analysis of approximately 590 of the donors showed that most TCR beta V segments appeared in productive rearrangements either about 90% or about 30% of the time, which broadly matched IMGT annotations. An association between a missense DCLRE1C variant and V-gene and J-gene trimming of TCR beta chains was found in a later genetic analysis and replicated in an independent cohort. Across donors, most TCR sequences were observed very rarely, whereas some public TCRs were present in many individuals. Because the 87-base-pair reads could not distinguish some IMGT-functional V segments, including TRBV6-2 and TRBV6-3, those segments were excluded. Three of the identified cytomegalovirus-associated TCR beta chains were confirmed in vitro to be specific for cytomegalovirus antigens. In a later analysis, the rate of TCR association differed among HLA loci, with DRB1 alleles having the most associated TCRs and HLA-C alleles having the fewest. For the cohort, immune exposure information was limited to CMV serostatus. Because some donors lacked HLA typing at each locus, the association tests relied only on the typed subset. When HLA alleles, especially DR and DQ, strongly co-occurred, attributing TCR associations to individual alleles was difficult. A later analysis reported that several top co-occurrence clusters appeared linked to parvovirus B19, influenza, CMV and Epstein-Barr virus. A later analysis associated 16,951 TCR beta sequences with specific HLA alleles at a false discovery rate of 0.05. This cohort had only TCR beta chains sequenced, and the lack of alpha or paired-chain data limited which features could be detected. A total of around 150 TCR beta chains were listed by the study as associated with cytomegalovirus. A further reported finding was that TCR beta sequences accurately predicted the HLA-A and HLA-B alleles for most subjects in the first cohort.

On this clone itself: Its antigen is unknown. Per-nucleotide qualities are absent, and no much larger clonotype sits a single base away.

Taken from cysteine to phenylalanine, the CDR3 has 9 residues. The DNA shown is the 27-base CDR3, in frame from base 1. V is reduced by 1 base and J by 9 bases, leaving a spacing of 3 bases between them. CDR1 is given as DFQATT and CDR2 as SNEGSKA, both from the germline V gene (reference sequence). In total, 600 or so healthy bone marrow donors made up the cohort. At the time of sampling, all cohort members were nominally healthy, though unrecorded immune exposures were likely present. The donor was CMV seropositive and belonged to the group of about 290 seropositive cohort members. Every donor gave a peripheral blood sample, and the peripheral blood mononuclear cells from that sample were used for TCR beta sequencing. The Qiagen DNeasy Blood Extraction Kit was used to extract genomic DNA from the blood cell samples. The library was obtained by the immunoSEQ multiplex PCR assay. The multiplex PCR relied on a mix of 60 forward primers for TCR Vbeta segments and 13 reverse primers for TCR Jbeta segments. A multiplex PCR assay on genomic DNA amplified the CDR3 region of rearranged TCR beta genes. The amplified TCR beta libraries were sequenced on the Illumina HiSeq System as 87-base-pair reads. Under the source paper's analysis protocol: A later analysis counted about 80 million unique TCR beta chains across the 690 or so repertoires, and some 12 million of these chains were shared by at least two donors. Raw reads were error-corrected and collapsed into unique sequences by a nearest-neighbor algorithm in which closely related sequences were merged to remove PCR and sequencing errors. Alignment of CDR3 sequences to IMGT reference sequences was used to assign V, D and J gene segments. For a sequence to be retained, a match of at least six nucleotides was required to both a V gene segment and a J gene segment. Rearrangements were called productive when the CDR3 lacked stop codons and stayed in frame with V and J; all others were non-productive. CDR3 was defined according to IMGT convention as the region running from the second conserved V-encoded cysteine to the conserved J-encoded phenylalanine. The earlier analysis of about 500 of the donors excluded sequences that lacked an unambiguous match to a single V gene segment. In an earlier analysis of several hundred of the donors, a V segment was called functional when productive rearrangements were above 56.7%, and segregating when the standard deviation between donors exceeded 5%. A statistical classification framework was built to diagnose cytomegalovirus status from the catalog of TCR beta chain sequences. V and J gene assignment, in a later analysis, came from comparing TCR nucleotide sequences with IMGT/GENE-DB human TR gene sequences. In a later analysis, CDR3 sequences and most-parsimonious VDJ recombination scenarios were assigned using the TCRdist pipeline. In a later analysis, each TCR beta chain was defined by its CDR3 amino acid sequence together with its V-gene family, and reads without a unique V-gene family were excluded. A later analysis removed several hundred highly shared, low-generation-probability nucleotide sequences to deal with suspected cross-contamination and a sequencing artifact. A later analysis calculated a clonal expansion index for each public chain from normalized within-repertoire ranks of inferred template counts. Generation probabilities in a later analysis came from a VDJ recombination model fitted to out-of-frame rearrangements, and those results were checked against IGoR. A later analysis scored TCR-TCR, TCR-HLA and TCR-CMV co-occurrence with hypergeometric tests, applying a repertoire-size bias correction to TCR pairs. To estimate false discovery rates, a later analysis permuted the HLA or CMV assignments 20 times. In a later analysis, co-occurring TCRs were grouped with DBSCAN, and TCRdist sequence similarity was added when clustering was performed within HLA-allele-positive subsets. For co-occurrence clustering, repertoires with fewer than 30,000 or more than 120,000 public chains were excluded, along with roughly 5 repertoires with anomalous nucleotide sharing. Entries here come from immuneACCESS through TCRdb and include only in-frame sequences with V and J called. Some clones fail to appear in such tables; in the studies checked, an unresolved V gene covers under half of the shortfall, and the cause of the remainder is unknown. For V, J and clone size, that table is used; D and trimming come from the DNA. The sample table holds about 190,000 clones, of which 65% to 85% were seen once. The top ten hold approximately 1.7% of the sample.

The sample taken for sequencing was PBMCs. This receptor was taken from a man in his forties in good health and CMV-seropositive. The receptor chain draws on TRBV20-1 and TRBJ1-2; there is no confident call for the D gene. CDR3 region: CSARVSYTF. The nucleotide sequence is TGCAGTGCTAGAGTAAGCTACACCTTC.